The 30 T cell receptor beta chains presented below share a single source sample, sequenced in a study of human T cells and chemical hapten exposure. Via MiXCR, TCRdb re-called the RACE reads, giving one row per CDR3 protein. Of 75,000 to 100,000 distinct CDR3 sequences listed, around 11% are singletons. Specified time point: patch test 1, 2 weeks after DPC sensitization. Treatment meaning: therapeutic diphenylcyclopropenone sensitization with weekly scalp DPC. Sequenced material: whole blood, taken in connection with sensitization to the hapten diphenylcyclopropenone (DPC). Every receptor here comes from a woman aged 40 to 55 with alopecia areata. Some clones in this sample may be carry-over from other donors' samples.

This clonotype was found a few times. DNA for the CDR3: TGTGCCAGTAGTATGGCCTGGGCGGCCTCCTACGAGCAGTACTTC. It yields the protein CASSMAWAASYEQYF. The gene calls are TRBV19 and TRBJ2-7, with D unclear. CDR3 length: 15 amino acids. V was trimmed by 3 bases and J by 0 bases, leaving 12 bases between them. Germline loops: CDR1 LNHDA, CDR2 SQIVND (reference sequence).

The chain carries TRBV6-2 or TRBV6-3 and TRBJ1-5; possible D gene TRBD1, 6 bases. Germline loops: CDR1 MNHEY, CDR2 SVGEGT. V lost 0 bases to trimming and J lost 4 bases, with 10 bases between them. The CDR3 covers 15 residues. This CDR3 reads CASSYSGGQNQPQHF. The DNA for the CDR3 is TGTGCCAGCAGTTACTCTGGGGGCCAGAATCAGCCCCAGCATTTT.

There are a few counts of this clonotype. The CDR3 sequence: CAIRAGPTEAFF. The CDR3 nucleotides read TGTGCCATACGGGCAGGGCCCACTGAAGCTTTCTTT. The rearrangement uses TRBV10-3 and TRBJ1-1, with D tentatively TRBD1 (5 bases). The CDR3 length is 12 residues. Germline CDR1 is ENHRY and CDR2 is SYGVKD. V lost 9 bases and J lost 4, with 12 bases in between.

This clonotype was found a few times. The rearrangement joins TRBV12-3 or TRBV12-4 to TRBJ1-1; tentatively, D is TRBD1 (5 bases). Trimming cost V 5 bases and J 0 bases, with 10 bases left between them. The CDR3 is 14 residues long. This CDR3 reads CASSLSGMNTEAFF. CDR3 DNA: TGTGCCAGCAGTCTCTCAGGGATGAACACTGAAGCTTTCTTT.

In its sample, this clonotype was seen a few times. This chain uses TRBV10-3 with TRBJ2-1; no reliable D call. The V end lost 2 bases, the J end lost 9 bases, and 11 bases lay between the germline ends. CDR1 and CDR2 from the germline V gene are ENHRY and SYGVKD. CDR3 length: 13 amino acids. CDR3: CAISEGEFGEQFF. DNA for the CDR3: TGTGCCATCAGTGAGGGCGAATTCGGTGAGCAGTTCTTC.

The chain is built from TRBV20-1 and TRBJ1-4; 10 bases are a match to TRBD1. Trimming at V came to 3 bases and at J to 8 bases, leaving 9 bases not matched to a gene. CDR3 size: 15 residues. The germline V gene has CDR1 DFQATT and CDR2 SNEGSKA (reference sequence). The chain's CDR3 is CSASLRTGGSEKLFF. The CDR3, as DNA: TGCAGTGCTAGCCTGAGGACAGGGGGTTCGGAAAAACTGTTTTTT.

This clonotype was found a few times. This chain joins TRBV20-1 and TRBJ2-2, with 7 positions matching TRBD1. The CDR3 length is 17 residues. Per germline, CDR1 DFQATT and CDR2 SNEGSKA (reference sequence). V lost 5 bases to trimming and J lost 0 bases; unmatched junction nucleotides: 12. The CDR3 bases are TGCAGTGCTCCGTCCCGGGACAGAAATTCGAACACCGGGGAGCTGTTTTTT. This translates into CSAPSRDRNSNTGELFF.

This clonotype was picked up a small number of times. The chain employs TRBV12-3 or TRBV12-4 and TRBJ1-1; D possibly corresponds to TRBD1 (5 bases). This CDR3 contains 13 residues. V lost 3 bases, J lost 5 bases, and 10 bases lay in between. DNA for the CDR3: TGTGCCAGCAGTTTTGCTCGGGGGACTGAAGCTTTCTTT. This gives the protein CASSFARGTEAFF.

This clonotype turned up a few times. The CDR3 region is CASSPGGTASGNTIYF. DNA for the CDR3: TGTGCCAGCAGCCCCGGGGGGACAGCCTCTGGAAACACCATATATTTT. The rearrangement joins TRBV11-3 to TRBJ1-3, with 7 nucleotides matching TRBD1. Trimming removed 5 bases from V and 0 bases from J; junction bases left unmatched: 7. Germline assignment: CDR1 SGHNT and CDR2 YENEEA. The CDR3 runs to 16 residues.

CDR3: CASSLVWTNIQYF. The CDR3 DNA reads as TGTGCCAGCAGTTTAGTCTGGACAAACATTCAGTACTTC. The chain couples TRBV28 to TRBJ2-4, with D unresolved. V was cut by 2 bases and J by 6 bases, with 8 bases left in between. This CDR3 is built from 13 residues. CDR1 is MDHEN, CDR2 SYDVKM, per germline.

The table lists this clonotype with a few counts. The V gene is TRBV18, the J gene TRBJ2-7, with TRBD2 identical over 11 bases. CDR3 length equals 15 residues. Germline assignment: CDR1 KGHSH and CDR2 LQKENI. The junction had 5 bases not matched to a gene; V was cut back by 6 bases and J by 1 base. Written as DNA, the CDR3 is TGTGCCAGCTCGTCGACTAGCGGGGCTTCCTACGAGCAGTACTTC. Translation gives CASSSTSGASYEQYF.

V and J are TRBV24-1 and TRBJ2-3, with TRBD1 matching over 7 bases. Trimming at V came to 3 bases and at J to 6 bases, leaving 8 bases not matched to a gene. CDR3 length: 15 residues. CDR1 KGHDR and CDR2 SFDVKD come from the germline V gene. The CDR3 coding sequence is TGTGCCACCAGTGATGAAGGGACAGCTTCCGATACGCAGTATTTT. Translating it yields CATSDEGTASDTQYF.

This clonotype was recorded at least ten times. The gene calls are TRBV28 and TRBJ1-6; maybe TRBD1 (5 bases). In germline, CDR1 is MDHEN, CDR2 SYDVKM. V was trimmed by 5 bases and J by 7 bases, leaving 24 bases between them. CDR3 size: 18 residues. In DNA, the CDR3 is TGTGCCAGCAGTCCCAGGGCACGGACCCTACGATTAAATTCACCCCTCCACTTT. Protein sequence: CASSPRARTLRLNSPLHF.

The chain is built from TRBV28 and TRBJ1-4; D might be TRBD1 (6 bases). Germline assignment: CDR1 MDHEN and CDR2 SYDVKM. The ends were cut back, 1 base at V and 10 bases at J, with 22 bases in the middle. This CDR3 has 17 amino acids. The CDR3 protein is CASSLSRTGSGIGKLFF. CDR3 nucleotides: TGTGCCAGCAGTTTATCCCGAACAGGGAGTGGGATAGGAAAACTGTTTTTT.

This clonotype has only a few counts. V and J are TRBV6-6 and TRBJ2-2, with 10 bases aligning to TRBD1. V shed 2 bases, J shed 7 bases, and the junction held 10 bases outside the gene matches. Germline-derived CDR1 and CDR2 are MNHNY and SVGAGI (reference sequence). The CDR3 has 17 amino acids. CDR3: CASSYPPRTGGIGELFF. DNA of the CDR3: TGTGCCAGCAGTTACCCACCTCGGACAGGGGGGATCGGGGAGCTGTTTTTT.

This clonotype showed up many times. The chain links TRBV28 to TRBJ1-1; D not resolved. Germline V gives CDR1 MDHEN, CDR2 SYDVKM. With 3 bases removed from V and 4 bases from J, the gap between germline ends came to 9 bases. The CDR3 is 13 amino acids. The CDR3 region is CASSFNSGTEAFF. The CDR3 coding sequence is TGTGCCAGCAGTTTTAACAGCGGCACTGAAGCTTTCTTT.

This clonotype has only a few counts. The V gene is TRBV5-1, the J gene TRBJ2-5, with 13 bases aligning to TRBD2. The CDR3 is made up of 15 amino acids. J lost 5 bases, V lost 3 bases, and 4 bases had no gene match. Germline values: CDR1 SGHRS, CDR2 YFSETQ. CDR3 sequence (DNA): TGCGCCAGCAGCTACGGGACTAGCGGGACTGAGACCCAGTACTTC. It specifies CASSYGTSGTETQYF. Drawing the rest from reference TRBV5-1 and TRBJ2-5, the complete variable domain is KAGVTQTPRYLIKTRGQQVTLSCSPISGHRSVSWYQQTPGQGLQFLFEYFSETQRNKGNFPGRFSGRQFSNSRSEMNVSTLELGDSALYLCASSYGTSGTETQYFGPGTRLLVL.

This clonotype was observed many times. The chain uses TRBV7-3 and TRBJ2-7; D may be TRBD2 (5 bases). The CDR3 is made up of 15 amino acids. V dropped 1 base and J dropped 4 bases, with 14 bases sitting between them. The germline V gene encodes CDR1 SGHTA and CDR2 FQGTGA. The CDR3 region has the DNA TGTGCCAGCAGCTTAAGCCCCGGGGTAGGGTACGAGCAGTACTTC. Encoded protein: CASSLSPGVGYEQYF.

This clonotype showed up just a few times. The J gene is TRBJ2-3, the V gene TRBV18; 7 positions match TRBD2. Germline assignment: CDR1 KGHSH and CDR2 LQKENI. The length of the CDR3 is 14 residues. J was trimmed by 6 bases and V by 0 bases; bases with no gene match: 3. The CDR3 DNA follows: TGTGCCAGCTCACCACCGTCGACTAGCGATACGCAGTATTTT. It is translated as CASSPPSTSDTQYF.

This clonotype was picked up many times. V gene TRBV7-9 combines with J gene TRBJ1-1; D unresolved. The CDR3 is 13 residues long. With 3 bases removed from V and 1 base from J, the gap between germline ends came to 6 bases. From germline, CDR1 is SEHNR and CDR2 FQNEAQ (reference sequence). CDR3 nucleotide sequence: TGTGCCAGCAGCTTTCCCCAGAACACTGAAGCTTTCTTT. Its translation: CASSFPQNTEAFF. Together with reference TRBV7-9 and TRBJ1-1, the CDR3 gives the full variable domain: DTGVSQNPRHKITKRGQNVTFRCDPISEHNRLYWYRQTLGQGPEFLTYFQNEAQLEKSRLLSDRFSAERPKGSFSTLEIQRTEQGDSAMYLCASSFPQNTEAFFGQGTRLTVV.

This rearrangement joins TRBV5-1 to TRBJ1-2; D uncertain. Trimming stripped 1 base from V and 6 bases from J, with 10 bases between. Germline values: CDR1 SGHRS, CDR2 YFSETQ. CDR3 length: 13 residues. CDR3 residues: CASSLLSYDGYTF. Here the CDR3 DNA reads TGCGCCAGCAGCTTGCTCTCCTACGATGGCTACACCTTC.

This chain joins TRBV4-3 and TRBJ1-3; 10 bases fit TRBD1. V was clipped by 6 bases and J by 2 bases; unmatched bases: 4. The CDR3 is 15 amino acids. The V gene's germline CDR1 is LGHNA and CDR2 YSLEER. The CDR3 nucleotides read TGCGCCAGCAGTCTAGGGACAGGGGCTGGAAACACCATATATTTT. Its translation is CASSLGTGAGNTIYF.

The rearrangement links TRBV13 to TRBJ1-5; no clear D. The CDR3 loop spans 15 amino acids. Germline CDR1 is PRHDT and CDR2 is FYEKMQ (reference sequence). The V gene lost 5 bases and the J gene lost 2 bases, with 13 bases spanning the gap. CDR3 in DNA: TGTGCCAGCAGCGAAGGACGAGTCGGCAATCAGCCCCAGCATTTT. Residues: CASSEGRVGNQPQHF. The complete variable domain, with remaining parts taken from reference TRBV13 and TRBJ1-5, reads AAGVIQSPRHLIKEKRETATLKCYPIPRHDTVYWYQQGPGQDPQFLISFYEKMQSDKGSIPDRFSAQQFSDYHSELNMSSLELGDSALYFCASSEGRVGNQPQHFGDGTRLSIL.

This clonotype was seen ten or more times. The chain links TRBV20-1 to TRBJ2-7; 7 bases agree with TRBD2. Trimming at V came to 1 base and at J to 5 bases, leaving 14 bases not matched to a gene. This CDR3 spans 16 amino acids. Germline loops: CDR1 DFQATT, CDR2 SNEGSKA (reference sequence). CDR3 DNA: TGCAGTGCTAGAGCCCCGGGCGGGAGTACAGCCGACGAGCAGTACTTC. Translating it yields CSARAPGGSTADEQYF.

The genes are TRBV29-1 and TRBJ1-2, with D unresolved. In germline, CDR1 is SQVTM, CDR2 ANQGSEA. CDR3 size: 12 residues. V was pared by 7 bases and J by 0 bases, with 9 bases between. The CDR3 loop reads CSAGQANYGYTF. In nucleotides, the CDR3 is TGCAGCGCTGGGCAGGCTAACTATGGCTACACCTTC.

As DNA, the CDR3 is TGTGCCAGTAGTATTGGGGTCCAGCAGCCCCAGCATTTT. It codes for CASSIGVQQPQHF. The V and J genes are TRBV19 and TRBJ1-5; no reliable D call. Germline values: CDR1 LNHDA, CDR2 SQIVND (reference sequence). V was trimmed by 3 bases and J by 7 bases, leaving 10 bases between them. CDR3 length: 13 amino acids. The full variable domain, in which reference TRBV19 and TRBJ1-5 provide the parts outside the CDR3, is DGGITQSPKYLFRKEGQNVTLSCEQNLNHDAMYWYRQDPGQGLRLIYYSQIVNDFQKGDIAEGYSVSREKKESFPLTVTSAQKNPTAFYLCASSIGVQQPQHFGDGTRLSIL.

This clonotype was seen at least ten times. The CDR3 region is CASSQDGTGYNSPLHF. The CDR3 DNA is TGTGCCAGCAGCCAAGACGGGACAGGATATAATTCACCCCTCCACTTT. The rearrangement links TRBV3-1 to TRBJ1-6; 8 bases fit TRBD1. The CDR3 totals 16 residues. V was pared by 0 bases and J by 4 bases, with 2 bases of the junction left unmatched. Germline V gene data show CDR1 as LGHDT and CDR2 as YNNKEL (reference sequence).

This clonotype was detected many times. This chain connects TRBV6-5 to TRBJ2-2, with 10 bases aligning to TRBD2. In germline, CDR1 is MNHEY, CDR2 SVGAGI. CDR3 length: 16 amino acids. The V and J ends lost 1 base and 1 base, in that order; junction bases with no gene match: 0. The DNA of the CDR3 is TGTGCCAGCAGTTACTGGACTAGCGGGAACACCGGGGAGCTGTTTTTT. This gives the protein CASSYWTSGNTGELFF.

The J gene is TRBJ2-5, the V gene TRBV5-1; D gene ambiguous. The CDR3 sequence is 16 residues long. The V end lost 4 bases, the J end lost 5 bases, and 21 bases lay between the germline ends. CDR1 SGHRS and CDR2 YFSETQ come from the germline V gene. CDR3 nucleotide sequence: TGCGCCAGCAGCCCCAATGGCGGCACTCTAGGGGAGACCCAGTACTTC. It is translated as CASSPNGGTLGETQYF. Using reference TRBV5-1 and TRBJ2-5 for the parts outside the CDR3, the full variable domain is KAGVTQTPRYLIKTRGQQVTLSCSPISGHRSVSWYQQTPGQGLQFLFEYFSETQRNKGNFPGRFSGRQFSNSRSEMNVSTLELGDSALYLCASSPNGGTLGETQYFGPGTRLLVL.

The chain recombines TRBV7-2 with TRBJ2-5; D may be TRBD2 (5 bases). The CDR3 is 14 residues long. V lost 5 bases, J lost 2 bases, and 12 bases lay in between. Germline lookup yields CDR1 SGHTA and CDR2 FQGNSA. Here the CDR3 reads CASSPQSGQETQYF. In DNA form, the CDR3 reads TGTGCCAGCAGCCCCCAAAGCGGACAAGAGACCCAGTACTTC. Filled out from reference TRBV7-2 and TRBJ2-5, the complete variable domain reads GAGVSQSPSNKVTEKGKDVELRCDPISGHTALYWYRQSLGQGLEFLIYFQGNSAPDKSGLPSDRFSAERTGGSVSTLTIQRTQQEDSAVYLCASSPQSGQETQYFGPGTRLLVL.